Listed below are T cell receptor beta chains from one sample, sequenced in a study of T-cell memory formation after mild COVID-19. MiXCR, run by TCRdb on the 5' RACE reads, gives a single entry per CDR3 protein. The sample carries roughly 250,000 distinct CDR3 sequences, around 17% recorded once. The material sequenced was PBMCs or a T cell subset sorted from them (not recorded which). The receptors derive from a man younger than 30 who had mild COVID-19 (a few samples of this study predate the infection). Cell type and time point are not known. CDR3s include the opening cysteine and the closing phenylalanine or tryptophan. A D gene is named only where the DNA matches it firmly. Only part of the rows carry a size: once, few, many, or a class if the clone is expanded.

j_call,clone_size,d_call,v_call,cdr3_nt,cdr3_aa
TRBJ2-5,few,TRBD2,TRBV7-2,TGTGCCAGCAGCCCCCGACTAGCGGGGCGACCGCAAGAGACCCAGTACTTC,CASSPRLAGRPQETQYF
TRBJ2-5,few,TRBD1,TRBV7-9,TGTGCCAGCAGCCCTCCGAGTCCCGGGACAGGGGACCTCAGGGAGACCCAGTACTTC,CASSPPSPGTGDLRETQYF
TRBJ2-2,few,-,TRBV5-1,TGCGCCAGCAGCCCAAGGAGTAAGAACACCGGGGAGCTGTTTTTT,CASSPRSKNTGELFF
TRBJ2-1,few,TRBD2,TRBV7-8,TGTGCCAGCAGCTTAGTCGGACTAGCGGCCAATGAGCAGTTCTTC,CASSLVGLAANEQFF
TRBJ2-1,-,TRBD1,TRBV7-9,TGTGCCAGCAGCTGGACCGGGACAGGGAACTTCTACAATGAGCAGTTCTTC,CASSWTGTGNFYNEQFF
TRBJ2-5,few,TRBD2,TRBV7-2,TGTGCCAGCAGCTTTGCTAGCGGGGCCCAAGAGACCCAGTACTTC,CASSFASGAQETQYF
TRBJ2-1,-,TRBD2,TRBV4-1,TGCGCCAGCAGCCGAGGACTAGCGGGTCACAATGAGCAGTTCTTC,CASSRGLAGHNEQFF
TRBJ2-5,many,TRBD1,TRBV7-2,TGTGCCAGCAGCGTGGACAGGGTGGAAGAGACCCAGTACTTC,CASSVDRVEETQYF
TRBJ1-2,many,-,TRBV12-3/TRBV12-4,TGTGCCAGCAGTTTGAGCTATGGCTACACCTTC,CASSLSYGYTF
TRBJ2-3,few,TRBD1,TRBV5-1,TGCGCCAGCAGCTTGCGGGACAGGGCGTCGGATACGCAGTATTTT,CASSLRDRASDTQYF
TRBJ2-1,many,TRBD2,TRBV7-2,TGTGCCAGCAGCCTGAATCCGACTAGCGGGGGGTACAATGAGCAGTTCTTC,CASSLNPTSGGYNEQFF
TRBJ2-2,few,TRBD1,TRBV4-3,TGCGCCAGCAGCCATAGGACAGGGTACACCGGGGAGCTGTTTTTT,CASSHRTGYTGELFF
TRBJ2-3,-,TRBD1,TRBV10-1,TGCGCCAGCAGTACAGGGGCTAGCACAGATACGCAGTATTTT,CASSTGASTDTQYF
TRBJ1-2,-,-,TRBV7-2,TGTGCCAGCAGCTTATCTAAGGGTGTAGAATATGGCTACACCTTC,CASSLSKGVEYGYTF
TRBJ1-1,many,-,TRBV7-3,TGTGCCAGCAAGGATCCGGGGGCCCGGGAAGCTTTCTTT,CASKDPGAREAFF
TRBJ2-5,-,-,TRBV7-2,TGTGCCAGCAGCCTCCCCGGGACATATAAAGAGACCCAGTACTTC,CASSLPGTYKETQYF
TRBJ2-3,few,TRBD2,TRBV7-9,TGTGCCAGCAGCTTAGCGGGACTAGCAACAGATACGCAGTATTTT,CASSLAGLATDTQYF